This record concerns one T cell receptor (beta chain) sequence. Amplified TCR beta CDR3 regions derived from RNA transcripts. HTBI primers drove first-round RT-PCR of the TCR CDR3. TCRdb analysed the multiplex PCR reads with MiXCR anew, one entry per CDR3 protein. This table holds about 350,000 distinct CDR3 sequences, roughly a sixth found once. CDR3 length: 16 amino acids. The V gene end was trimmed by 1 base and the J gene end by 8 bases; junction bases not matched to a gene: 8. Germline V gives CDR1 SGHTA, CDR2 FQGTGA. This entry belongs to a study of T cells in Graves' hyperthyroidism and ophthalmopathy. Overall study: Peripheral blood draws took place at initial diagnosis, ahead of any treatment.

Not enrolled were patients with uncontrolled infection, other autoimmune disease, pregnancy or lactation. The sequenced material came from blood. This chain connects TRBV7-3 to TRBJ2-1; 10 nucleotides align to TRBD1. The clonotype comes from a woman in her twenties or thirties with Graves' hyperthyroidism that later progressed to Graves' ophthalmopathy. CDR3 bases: TGTGCCAGCAGCTTAAATATGGGACAGGGGATGGATGAGCAGTTCTTC. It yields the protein CASSLNMGQGMDEQFF.